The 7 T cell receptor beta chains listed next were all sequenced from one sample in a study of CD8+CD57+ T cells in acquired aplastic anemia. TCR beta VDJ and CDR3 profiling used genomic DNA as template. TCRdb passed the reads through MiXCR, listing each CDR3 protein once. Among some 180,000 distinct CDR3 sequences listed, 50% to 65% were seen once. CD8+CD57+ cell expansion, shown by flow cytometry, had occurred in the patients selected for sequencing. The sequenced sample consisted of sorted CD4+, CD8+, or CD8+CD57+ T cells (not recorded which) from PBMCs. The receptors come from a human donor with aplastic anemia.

CDR3 sequence (DNA): TGTGCCAGCAGCTCCCGTACTGGGGGTTTTGGCTACACCTTC. Protein sequence: CASSSRTGGFGYTF. V is TRBV7-6 and J is TRBJ1-2, with D tentatively TRBD1 (5 bases). Trimming left V 4 bases short and J 7 bases short, with 16 bases between. Germline loops: CDR1 SGHVS, CDR2 FNYEAQ. The CDR3 is made up of 14 amino acids.

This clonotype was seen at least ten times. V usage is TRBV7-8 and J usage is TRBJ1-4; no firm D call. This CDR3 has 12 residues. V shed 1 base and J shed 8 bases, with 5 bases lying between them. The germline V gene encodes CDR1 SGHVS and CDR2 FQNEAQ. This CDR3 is CASSLGTEKLFF. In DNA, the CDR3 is TGTGCCAGCAGCTTAGGGACCGAAAAACTGTTTTTT.

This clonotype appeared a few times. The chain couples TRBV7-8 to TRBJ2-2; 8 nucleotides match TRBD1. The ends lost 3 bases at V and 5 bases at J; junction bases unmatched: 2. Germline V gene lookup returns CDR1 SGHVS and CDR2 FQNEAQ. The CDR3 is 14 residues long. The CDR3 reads CASSFYRGTGELFF. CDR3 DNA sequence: TGTGCCAGCAGCTTCTACAGGGGGACCGGGGAGCTGTTTTTT.

The CDR3 coding sequence is TGTGCCAGCAGCTTAGACAGGGCTAACTCCTACGAGCAGTACTTC. This encodes CASSLDRANSYEQYF. The rearrangement uses TRBV7-9 and TRBJ2-7; TRBD1 is a possible D gene (6 bases). From germline, CDR1 is SEHNR and CDR2 FQNEAQ (reference sequence). The V gene lost 1 base and the J gene lost 0 bases, with 10 bases spanning the gap. This CDR3 contains 15 residues. Together with reference TRBV7-9 and TRBJ2-7, the CDR3 gives the full variable domain: DTGVSQNPRHKITKRGQNVTFRCDPISEHNRLYWYRQTLGQGPEFLTYFQNEAQLEKSRLLSDRFSAERPKGSFSTLEIQRTEQGDSAMYLCASSLDRANSYEQYFGPGTRLTVT.

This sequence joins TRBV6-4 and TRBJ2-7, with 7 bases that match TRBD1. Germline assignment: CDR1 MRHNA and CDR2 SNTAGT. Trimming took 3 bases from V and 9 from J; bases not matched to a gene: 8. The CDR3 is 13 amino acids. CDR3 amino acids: CASSETGSGGQYF. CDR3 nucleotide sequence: TGTGCCAGCAGTGAGACAGGGTCGGGCGGGCAGTACTTC.

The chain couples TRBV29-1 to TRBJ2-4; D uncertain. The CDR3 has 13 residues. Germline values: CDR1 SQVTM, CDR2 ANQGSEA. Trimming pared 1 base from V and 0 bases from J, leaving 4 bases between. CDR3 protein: CSVEGVAKNIQYF. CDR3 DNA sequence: TGCAGCGTTGAAGGAGTAGCCAAAAACATTCAGTACTTC.

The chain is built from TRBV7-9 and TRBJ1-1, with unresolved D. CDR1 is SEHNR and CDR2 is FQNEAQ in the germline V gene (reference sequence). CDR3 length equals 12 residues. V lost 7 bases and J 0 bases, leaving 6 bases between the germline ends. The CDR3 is CASTPLNTEAFF. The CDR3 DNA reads TGTGCCAGCACCCCTCTGAACACTGAAGCTTTCTTT.